These 2 T cell receptor beta chains were all obtained from the same sample, sequenced in a study of blood T cell repertoires in COVID-19. Sequencing was performed with immunoSEQ multiplex PCR; in TCRdb, only in-frame clones are kept and a portion is missing. The sample carries around 300,000 clones, 65% to 90% recorded once. Sequenced input: peripheral blood. These receptor sequences come from a woman between 65 and 79 years old with COVID-19, enrolled during active disease.

This chain joins TRBV6-5 and TRBJ1-4; D perhaps matches TRBD1 (6 bases). Trimming took off 0 bases at V and 7 bases at J, with 12 bases between the two ends. Germline V gives CDR1 MNHEY, CDR2 SVGAGI. The CDR3 is 15 residues long. Here the CDR3 DNA reads TGTGCCAGCAGTTACTCGCAGGGGAGGGCTGAAAAACTGTTTTTT. Residues: CASSYSQGRAEKLFF.

This clone was counted a few times. This rearrangement joins TRBV25-1 to TRBJ1-1; D remains unclear. The CDR3 loop spans 11 amino acids. From germline, CDR1 is MGHDK and CDR2 SYGVNS. Deletions cut 3 bases from V and 5 bases from J, with 4 bases between. CDR3 loop: CASSDSTEAFF. The CDR3, as DNA: TGTGCCAGCAGTGATTCTACTGAAGCTTTCTTT.